This T cell receptor (beta chain) is from a study of blood T cell repertoires in COVID-19. Study overall: Whether acute or convalescent, the COVID-19 samples came from the United States, Italy and Spain. Nucleic acid was either cDNA or gDNA, and it came from T cells, B-cell-depleted T cells, or PBMCs.

Authors' analysis steps: The authors estimated nucleated cell counts from reference gene primer amplification. The repertoire was sequenced with immunoSEQ multiplex PCR; TCRdb's copy has only in-frame clones and lacks some. V and J calls and clone size are as listed in that table; D and trimming were resolved from the DNA. Of approximately 150,000 clones listed, roughly 89% are singletons. The receptor comes from a human donor in a cohort sampled during active COVID-19. Material: peripheral blood.

CDR3 amino acids: CASSGGLLTTDTQYF. CDR3 DNA: TGTGCCAGCAGCGGGGGACTACTTACCACAGATACGCAGTATTTT. The chain is built from TRBV13 and TRBJ2-3, with 7 bases that match TRBD2. Per the germline V gene, CDR1 is PRHDT and CDR2 is FYEKMQ (reference sequence). This CDR3 has 15 residues. Unmatched junction bases numbered 7, after V lost 5 bases and J lost 2 bases. Combining the CDR3 with reference TRBV13 and TRBJ2-3 gives the whole variable domain AAGVIQSPRHLIKEKRETATLKCYPIPRHDTVYWYQQGPGQDPQFLISFYEKMQSDKGSIPDRFSAQQFSDYHSELNMSSLELGDSALYFCASSGGLLTTDTQYFGPGTRLTVL.